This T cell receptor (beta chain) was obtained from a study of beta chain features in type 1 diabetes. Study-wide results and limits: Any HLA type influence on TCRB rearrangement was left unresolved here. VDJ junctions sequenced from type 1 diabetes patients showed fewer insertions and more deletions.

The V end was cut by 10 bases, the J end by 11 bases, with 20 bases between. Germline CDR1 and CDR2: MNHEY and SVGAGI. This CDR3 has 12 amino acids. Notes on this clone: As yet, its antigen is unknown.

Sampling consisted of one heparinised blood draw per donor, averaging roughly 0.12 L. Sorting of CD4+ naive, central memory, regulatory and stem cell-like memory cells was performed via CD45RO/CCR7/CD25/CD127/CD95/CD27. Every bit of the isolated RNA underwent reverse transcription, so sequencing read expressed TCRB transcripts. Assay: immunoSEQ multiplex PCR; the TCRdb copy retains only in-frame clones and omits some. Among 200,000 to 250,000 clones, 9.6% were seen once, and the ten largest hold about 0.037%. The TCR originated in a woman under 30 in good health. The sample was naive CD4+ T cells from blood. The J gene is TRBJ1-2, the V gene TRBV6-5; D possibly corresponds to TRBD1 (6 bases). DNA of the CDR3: TGTGCCACCCACAGGGATAACATGGGATACACCTTC. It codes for CATHRDNMGYTF.